This T cell receptor beta chain was obtained from a study of shared clonotypes between healthy human individuals. Overall study findings and caveats: Naive CD4 clonotype sharing across a few donors was about 5%.

Naive-designated CD8 cells lacked CD45RO, were positively enriched for CCR7, and omitted terminally differentiated effector memory CD45RA+ cells. Note on this clone: Its specificity is unknown. Other DNA sequences in the same sample also yield this CDR3.

Running of the assay took place at deep level. Sequencing was performed with immunoSEQ multiplex PCR; in TCRdb, only in-frame clones are kept and a portion is missing. The table shows hundreds of thousands of clones, with roughly 95% occurring only once. This TCR came from a woman in her 30s in good health. The sequencing sample was made of naive CD8+ T cells sorted from blood.

The CDR3 here is CASSFGRTYEQYF. The CDR3 nucleotides read TGTGCCAGCAGTTTCGGCAGAACCTACGAGCAGTACTTC. The chain is built from TRBV27 and TRBJ2-7; no clear D. The CDR3 consists of 13 residues. CDR1 and CDR2 (germline): MNHEY, SMNVEV (reference sequence). V lost 3 bases and J lost 2, with 8 bases in between.